This T cell receptor (beta chain) emerged from a study of human T cells and chemical hapten exposure. This clonotype was seen a few times. Its antigen is unidentified. Time point indicated: healthy volunteer bleed at 2 weeks. Total RNA was isolated from unfractionated whole blood. General study findings and limits: TCRs exceeding 1 in 1000 frequency stayed unchanged with DPC sensitization.

As the library was built, unique molecular identifiers were attached to individual cDNA molecules. TCRdb called the RACE reads again in MiXCR, with one record for every CDR3 protein. Counted here are roughly 120,000 distinct CDR3 sequences, approximately 8.3% occurring once; the ten biggest clones make up 1.5% to 2%. This sequence originates from a male donor in good health. Some clones in this sample may be carry-over from other donors' samples. Sequencing was performed on whole blood.

CDR3 sequence (DNA): TGCGCCAGCAGCCAAGATTTCGGGAGGAGTGAGCAGTTCTTC. Protein sequence: CASSQDFGRSEQFF. The rearrangement uses TRBV4-1 and TRBJ2-1, with 7 positions matching TRBD2. V lost 0 bases and J lost 9; bases outside the gene matches: 5. The CDR3 totals 14 residues. CDR1 is MGHRA, CDR2 YSYEKL, per germline.